This T cell receptor beta chain was retrieved from a study of cytomegalovirus exposure and HLA in healthy donors. V lost 5 bases to trimming and J lost 1 base; unmatched junction nucleotides: 6. The CDR3 is made up of 15 amino acids. CDR1 is MNHNY and CDR2 is SVGAGI in the germline V gene (reference sequence). Primers for the PCR totalled 60 Vbeta and 13 Jbeta. Assay used: immunoSEQ multiplex PCR; TCRdb lists only in-frame clones, some missing. The sample table sets out under 70,000 clones. This TCR was recovered from a woman younger than 30 in good health and CMV-seronegative. The chain is built from TRBV6-6 and TRBJ2-5; 8 nucleotides match TRBD2. Sequenced material: PBMCs. The CDR3 DNA sequence: TGTGCCAGCAGTCCTTCGCGGGGGGCCCAAGAGACCCAGTACTTC. Its translation is CASSPSRGAQETQYF.